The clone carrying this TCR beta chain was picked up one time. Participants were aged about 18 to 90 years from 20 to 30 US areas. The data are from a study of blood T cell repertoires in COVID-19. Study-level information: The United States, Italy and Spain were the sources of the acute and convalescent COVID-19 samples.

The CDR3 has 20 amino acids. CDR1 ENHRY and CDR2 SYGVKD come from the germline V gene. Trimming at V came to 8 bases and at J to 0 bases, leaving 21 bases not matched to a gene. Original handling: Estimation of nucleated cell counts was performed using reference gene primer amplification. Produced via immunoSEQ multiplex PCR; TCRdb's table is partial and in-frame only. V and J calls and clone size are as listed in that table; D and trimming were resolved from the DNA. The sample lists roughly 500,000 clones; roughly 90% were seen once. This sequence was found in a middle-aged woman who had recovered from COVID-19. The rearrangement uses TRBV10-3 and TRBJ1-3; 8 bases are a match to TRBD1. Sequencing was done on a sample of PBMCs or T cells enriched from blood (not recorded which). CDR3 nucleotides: TGTGCCATCGGCCGGGGGGTATACAGGGGACAGGAGAGCTCTGGAAACACCATATATTTT. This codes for CAIGRGVYRGQESSGNTIYF.